Listed below are T cell receptor beta chains from one sample, sequenced in a study of shared clonotypes between healthy human individuals. Sequencing was performed with immunoSEQ multiplex PCR; in TCRdb, only in-frame clones are kept and a portion is missing. The sample yields millions of clones, roughly 94% seen once. Source material: naive CD8+ T cells sorted from blood. The receptors come from a man aged 18-30 years in good health. CDR3s include the opening cysteine and the closing phenylalanine or tryptophan. Fields, in order: clone size, V gene, J gene, D gene, CDR3 protein, CDR3 DNA. The D gene is left open where the match is weak. Only part of the rows carry a size: once, few, many, or a class if the clone is expanded.

abundance: .
v_gene: TRBV2
j_gene: TRBJ2-3
d_gene: TRBD2
CDR3aa: CASSEERGAGDTQYF
CDR3nt: TGTGCCAGCAGTGAAGAGCGGGGGGCCGGAGATACGCAGTATTTT

abundance: .
v_gene: TRBV9
j_gene: TRBJ2-1
d_gene: TRBD2
CDR3aa: CASSPWTSSYNEQFF
CDR3nt: TGTGCCAGCAGCCCGTGGACTAGCTCCTACAATGAGCAGTTCTTC

abundance: .
v_gene: TRBV5-6
j_gene: TRBJ1-1
d_gene: .
CDR3aa: CASSGRYTEAFF
CDR3nt: TGTGCCAGCAGCGGCCGCTACACTGAAGCTTTCTTT

abundance: .
v_gene: TRBV4-1
j_gene: TRBJ1-5
d_gene: .
CDR3aa: CASSVRGVSNQPQHF
CDR3nt: TGCGCCAGCAGCGTACGGGGAGTTAGCAATCAGCCCCAGCATTTT

abundance: .
v_gene: TRBV7-9
j_gene: TRBJ2-4
d_gene: .
CDR3aa: CASSLVTEAIQYF
CDR3nt: TGTGCCAGCAGCTTAGTCACAGAAGCGATTCAGTACTTC

abundance: .
v_gene: TRBV28
j_gene: TRBJ1-5
d_gene: .
CDR3aa: CASSLAREGNQPQHF
CDR3nt: TGTGCCAGCAGTTTGGCCAGGGAAGGCAATCAGCCCCAGCATTTT

abundance: .
v_gene: TRBV29-1
j_gene: TRBJ1-2
d_gene: .
CDR3aa: CSAAGTGSYGYTF
CDR3nt: TGCAGCGCCGCTGGAACAGGCAGCTATGGCTACACCTTC

abundance: .
v_gene: TRBV6-5
j_gene: TRBJ1-1
d_gene: .
CDR3aa: CASSYDSKTGEIEAFF
CDR3nt: TGTGCCAGCAGTTACGATAGTAAGACAGGAGAGATCGAAGCTTTCTTT

abundance: .
v_gene: TRBV6-5
j_gene: TRBJ2-7
d_gene: .
CDR3aa: CASSYYGSYEQYF
CDR3nt: TGTGCCAGCAGTTACTACGGCAGCTACGAGCAGTACTTC

abundance: .
v_gene: TRBV14
j_gene: TRBJ1-1
d_gene: .
CDR3aa: CASSQPGPFLRF
CDR3nt: TGTGCCAGCAGCCAACCGGGACCGTTCCTCCGCTTT

abundance: .
v_gene: TRBV11-2
j_gene: TRBJ2-4
d_gene: .
CDR3aa: CASSLGTVLAKNIQYF
CDR3nt: TGTGCCAGCAGCTTAGGGACAGTTCTAGCCAAAAACATTCAGTACTTC

abundance: .
v_gene: TRBV7-9
j_gene: TRBJ1-6
d_gene: .
CDR3aa: CASSPPDRNNSPLHF
CDR3nt: TGTGCCAGCAGCCCTCCAGACAGAAATAATTCACCCCTCCACTTT

abundance: once
v_gene: TRBV30
j_gene: TRBJ1-1
d_gene: .
CDR3aa: CAWASGINTEAFF
CDR3nt: TGTGCCTGGGCAAGTGGGATCAACACTGAAGCTTTCTTT

abundance: .
v_gene: TRBV25-1
j_gene: TRBJ2-2
d_gene: .
CDR3aa: CASSEQGGTGELFF
CDR3nt: TGTGCCAGCAGTGAACAGGGAGGCACCGGGGAGCTGTTTTTT

abundance: .
v_gene: TRBV13
j_gene: TRBJ2-3
d_gene: TRBD2
CDR3aa: CASSDRTSGSPDTQYF
CDR3nt: TGTGCCAGCAGCGATCGGACTAGCGGGAGCCCAGATACGCAGTATTTT

abundance: .
v_gene: TRBV2
j_gene: TRBJ2-7
d_gene: .
CDR3aa: CASSGTQLPYEQYF
CDR3nt: TGTGCCAGCAGTGGGACGCAGTTACCTTACGAGCAGTACTTC

abundance: .
v_gene: TRBV9
j_gene: TRBJ2-2
d_gene: .
CDR3aa: CASSVGGSGELFF
CDR3nt: TGTGCCAGCAGCGTCGGGGGATCCGGGGAGCTGTTTTTT

abundance: .
v_gene: TRBV6-5
j_gene: TRBJ1-4
d_gene: .
CDR3aa: CASGLGATNEKLFF
CDR3nt: TGTGCCAGCGGGCTGGGGGCAACTAATGAAAAACTGTTTTTT